This T cell receptor beta chain is drawn from a study of spatial heterogeneity in lung cancer. Study findings and constraints: Ubiquitous nonsynonymous mutations were tracked by counts of ubiquitous expanded TCRs, and regional ones by counts of regional expanded TCRs. Mutation tallies in tumors tracked expanded intratumoral alpha and beta TCR counts.

The V end lost 6 bases, the J end lost 7 bases, and 16 bases lay between the germline ends. The CDR3 sequence is 14 residues long. Germline CDR1 is MNHNS and CDR2 is SASEGT. The time point denotes: sample taken at primary tumor resection. Samples were donated by 72 untreated early-stage non-small cell lung cancer patients. Material for sequencing was whole RNA from tumor, nontumor lung or frozen PBMC, left unsorted. Each molecule of TCR cDNA was tagged with one unique molecular identifier. Using its own MiXCR run on the 5' RACE reads, TCRdb lists one record per CDR3 protein. The sample contains thousands of distinct CDR3 sequences, 8.5% of which appear only once. This clonotype is large (0.1 to 1%) by share. Its target is unknown.

V and J are TRBV6-1 and TRBJ1-5; D gene ambiguous. The material was lung tumor tissue, obtained at surgery. The clonotype comes from a male donor with early-stage non-small cell lung cancer. The CDR3 is CASRHSSEVQPQHF. The CDR3 DNA sequence: TGTGCCAGCAGACATTCCAGCGAGGTGCAGCCCCAGCATTTT.